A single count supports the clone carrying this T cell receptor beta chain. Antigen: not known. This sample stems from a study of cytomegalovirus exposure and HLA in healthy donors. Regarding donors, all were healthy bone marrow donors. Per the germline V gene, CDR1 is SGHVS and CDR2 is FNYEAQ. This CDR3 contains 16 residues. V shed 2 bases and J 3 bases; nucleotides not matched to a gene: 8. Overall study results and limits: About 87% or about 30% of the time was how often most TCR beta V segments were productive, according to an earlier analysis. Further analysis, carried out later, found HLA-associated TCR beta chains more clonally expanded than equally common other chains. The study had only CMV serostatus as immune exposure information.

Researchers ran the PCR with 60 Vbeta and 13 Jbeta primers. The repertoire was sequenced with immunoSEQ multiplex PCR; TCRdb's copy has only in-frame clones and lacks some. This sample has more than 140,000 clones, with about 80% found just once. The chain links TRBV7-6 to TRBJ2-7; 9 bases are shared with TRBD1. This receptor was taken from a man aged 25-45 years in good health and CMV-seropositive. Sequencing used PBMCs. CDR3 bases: TGTGCCAGCAGCTTAAACATGGGACAGGGTCTCTACGAGCAGTACTTC. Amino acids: CASSLNMGQGLYEQYF.